This record concerns one T cell receptor (beta chain) sequence. Its antigen is not known. This sample was taken from a study of cytomegalovirus exposure and HLA in healthy donors. Study findings and constraints: Reportedly, fewer N-insertions than the roughly 700-donor mean appeared in an Asian-associated ancestry cluster in a later analysis.

The germline CDR1 and CDR2 sequences are SGHVS and FNYEAQ. The length of the CDR3 is 15 residues. V shed 3 bases and J 3 bases; nucleotides not matched to a gene: 2. The PCR contained 60 Vbeta and 13 Jbeta primers. TCRdb's copy holds only in-frame clones and misses some; the assay was immunoSEQ multiplex PCR. The sample carries roughly 120,000 clones, 70% to 85% recorded once. V and J are TRBV7-6 and TRBJ2-3; 11 bases match TRBD2. This clonotype originated in a woman younger than 35 in good health and CMV-seropositive. The sequencing input was PBMCs. The CDR3: CASSLASGGTDTQYF. In DNA, the CDR3 is TGTGCCAGCAGCTTGGCTAGCGGGGGGACAGATACGCAGTATTTT.